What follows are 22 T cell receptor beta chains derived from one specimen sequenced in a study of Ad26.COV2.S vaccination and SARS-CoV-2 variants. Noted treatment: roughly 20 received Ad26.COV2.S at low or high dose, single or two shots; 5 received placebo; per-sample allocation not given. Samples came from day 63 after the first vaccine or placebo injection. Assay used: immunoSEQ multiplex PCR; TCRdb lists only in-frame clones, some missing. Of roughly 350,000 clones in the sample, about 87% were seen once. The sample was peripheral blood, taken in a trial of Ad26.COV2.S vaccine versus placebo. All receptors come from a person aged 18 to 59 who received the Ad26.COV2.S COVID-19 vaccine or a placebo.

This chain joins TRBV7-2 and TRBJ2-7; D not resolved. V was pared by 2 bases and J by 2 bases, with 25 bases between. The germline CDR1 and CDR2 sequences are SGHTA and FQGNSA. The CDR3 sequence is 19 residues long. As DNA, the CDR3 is TGTGCCAGCAGCTTAACATCCGGTGGTCTCCTCACTCAAACCTACGAGCAGTACTTC. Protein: CASSLTSGGLLTQTYEQYF.

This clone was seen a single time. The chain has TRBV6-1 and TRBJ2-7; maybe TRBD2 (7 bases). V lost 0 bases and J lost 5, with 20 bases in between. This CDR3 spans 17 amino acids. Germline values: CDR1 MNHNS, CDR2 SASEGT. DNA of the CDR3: TGTGCCAGCAGTGAAGCAGGGGGAGGGAAGACTCTTGACGAGCAGTACTTC. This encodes CASSEAGGGKTLDEQYF.

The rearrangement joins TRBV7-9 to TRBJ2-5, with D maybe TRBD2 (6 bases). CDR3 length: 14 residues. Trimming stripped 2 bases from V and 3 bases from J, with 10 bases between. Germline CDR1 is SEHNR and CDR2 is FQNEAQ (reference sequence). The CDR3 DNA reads TGTGCCAGCAGCTTAAGTGGGGGGAAAGAGACCCAGTACTTC. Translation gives CASSLSGGKETQYF.

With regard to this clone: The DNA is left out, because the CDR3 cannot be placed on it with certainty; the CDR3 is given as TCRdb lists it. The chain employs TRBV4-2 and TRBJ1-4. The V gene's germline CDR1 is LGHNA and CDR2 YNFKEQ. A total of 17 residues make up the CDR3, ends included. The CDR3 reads CASSQNVGPATNEKLFF.

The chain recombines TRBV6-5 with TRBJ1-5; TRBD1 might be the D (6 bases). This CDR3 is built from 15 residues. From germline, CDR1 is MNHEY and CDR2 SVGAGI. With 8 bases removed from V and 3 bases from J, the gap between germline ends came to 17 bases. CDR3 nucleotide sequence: TGTGCCAGCGGGTCGAAACAGGGATTCAATCAGCCCCAGCATTTT. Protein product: CASGSKQGFNQPQHF.

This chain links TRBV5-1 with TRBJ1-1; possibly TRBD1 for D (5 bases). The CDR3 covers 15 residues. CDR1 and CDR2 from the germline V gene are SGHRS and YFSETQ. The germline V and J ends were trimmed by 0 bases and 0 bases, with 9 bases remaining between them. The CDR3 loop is CASSLEPGVNTEAFF. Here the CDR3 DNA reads TGCGCCAGCAGCTTGGAACCGGGGGTGAACACTGAAGCTTTCTTT.

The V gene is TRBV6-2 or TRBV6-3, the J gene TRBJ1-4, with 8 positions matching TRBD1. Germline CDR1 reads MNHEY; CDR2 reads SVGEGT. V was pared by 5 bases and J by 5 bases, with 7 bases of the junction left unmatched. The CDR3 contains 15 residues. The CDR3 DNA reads TGTGCCAGCAGTCCCATCAGGGGGCCGAATGAAAAACTGTTTTTT. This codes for CASSPIRGPNEKLFF.

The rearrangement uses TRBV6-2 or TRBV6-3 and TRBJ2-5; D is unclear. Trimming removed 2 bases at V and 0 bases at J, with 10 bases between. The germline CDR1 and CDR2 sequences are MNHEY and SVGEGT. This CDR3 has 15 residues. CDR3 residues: CASSYPSGNQETQYF. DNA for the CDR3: TGTGCCAGCAGTTACCCTTCGGGCAACCAAGAGACCCAGTACTTC.

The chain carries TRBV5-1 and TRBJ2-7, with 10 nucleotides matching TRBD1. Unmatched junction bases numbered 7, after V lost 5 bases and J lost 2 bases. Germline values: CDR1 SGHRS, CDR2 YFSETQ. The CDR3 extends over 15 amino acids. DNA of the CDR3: TGCGCCAGCAGTCAAGGACAGGGGGGCCCCTACGAGCAGTACTTC. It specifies CASSQGQGGPYEQYF.

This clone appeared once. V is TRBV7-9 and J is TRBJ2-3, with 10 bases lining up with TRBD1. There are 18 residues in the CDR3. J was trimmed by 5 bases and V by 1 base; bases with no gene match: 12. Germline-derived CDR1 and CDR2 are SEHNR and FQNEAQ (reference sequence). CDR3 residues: CASSLVYPRQGAIDTQYF. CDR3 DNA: TGTGCCAGCAGCTTAGTATACCCTCGACAGGGGGCGATAGATACGCAGTATTTT.

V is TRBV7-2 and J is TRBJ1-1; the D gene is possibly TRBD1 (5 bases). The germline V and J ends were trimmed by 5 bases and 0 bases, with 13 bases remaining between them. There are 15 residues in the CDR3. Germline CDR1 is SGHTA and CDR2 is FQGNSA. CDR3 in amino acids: CASSKGGGLNTEAFF. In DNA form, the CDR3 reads TGTGCCAGCAGCAAAGGTGGGGGATTGAACACTGAAGCTTTCTTT. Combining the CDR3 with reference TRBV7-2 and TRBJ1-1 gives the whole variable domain GAGVSQSPSNKVTEKGKDVELRCDPISGHTALYWYRQSLGQGLEFLIYFQGNSAPDKSGLPSDRFSAERTGGSVSTLTIQRTQQEDSAVYLCASSKGGGLNTEAFFGQGTRLTVV.

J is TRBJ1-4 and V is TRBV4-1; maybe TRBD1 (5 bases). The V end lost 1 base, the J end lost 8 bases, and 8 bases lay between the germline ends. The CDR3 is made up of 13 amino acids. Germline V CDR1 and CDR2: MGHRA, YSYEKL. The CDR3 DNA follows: TGCGCCAGCAGCCAAGTGGGGGGAGAAAAACTGTTTTTT. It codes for CASSQVGGEKLFF.

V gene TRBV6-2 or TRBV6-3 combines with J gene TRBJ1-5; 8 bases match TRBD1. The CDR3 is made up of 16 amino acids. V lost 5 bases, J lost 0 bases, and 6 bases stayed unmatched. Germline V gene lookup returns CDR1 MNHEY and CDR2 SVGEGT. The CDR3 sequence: CASSVQGGYSNQPQHF. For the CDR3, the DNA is TGTGCCAGCAGTGTACAGGGGGGATATAGCAATCAGCCCCAGCATTTT.

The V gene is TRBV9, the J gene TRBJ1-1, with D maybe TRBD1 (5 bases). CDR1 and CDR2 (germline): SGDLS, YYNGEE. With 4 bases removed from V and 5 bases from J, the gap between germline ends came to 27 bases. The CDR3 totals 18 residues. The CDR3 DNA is TGTGCCAGCAGCTCTCCTCCTTCTGGGGGGGTTGATTGGACTGAAGCTTTCTTT. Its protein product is CASSSPPSGGVDWTEAFF. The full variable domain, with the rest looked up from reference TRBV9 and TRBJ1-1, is DSGVTQTPKHLITATGQRVTLRCSPRSGDLSVYWYQQSLDQGLQFLIQYYNGEERAKGNILERFSAQQFPDLHSELNLSSLELGDSALYFCASSSPPSGGVDWTEAFFGQGTRLTVV.

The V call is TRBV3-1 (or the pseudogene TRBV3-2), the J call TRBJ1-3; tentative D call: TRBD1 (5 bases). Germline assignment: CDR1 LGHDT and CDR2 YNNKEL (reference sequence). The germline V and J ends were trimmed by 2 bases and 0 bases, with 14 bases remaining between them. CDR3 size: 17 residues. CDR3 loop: CASSQLSGAYSGNTIYF. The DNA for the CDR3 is TGTGCCAGCAGCCAACTCTCCGGGGCCTACTCTGGAAACACCATATATTTT.

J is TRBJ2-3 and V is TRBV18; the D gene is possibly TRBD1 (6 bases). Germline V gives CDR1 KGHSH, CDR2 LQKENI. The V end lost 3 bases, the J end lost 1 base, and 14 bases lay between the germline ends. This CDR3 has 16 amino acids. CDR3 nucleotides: TGTGCCAGCTCACCTTACCAGGGGAGTCGCACAGATACGCAGTATTTT. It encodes CASSPYQGSRTDTQYF.

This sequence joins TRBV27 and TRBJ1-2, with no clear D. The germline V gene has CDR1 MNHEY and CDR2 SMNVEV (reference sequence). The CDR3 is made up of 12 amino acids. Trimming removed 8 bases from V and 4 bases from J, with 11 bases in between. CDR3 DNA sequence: TGTGCCAGCCGGGCCTTGGGCTATGGCTACACCTTC. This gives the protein CASRALGYGYTF.

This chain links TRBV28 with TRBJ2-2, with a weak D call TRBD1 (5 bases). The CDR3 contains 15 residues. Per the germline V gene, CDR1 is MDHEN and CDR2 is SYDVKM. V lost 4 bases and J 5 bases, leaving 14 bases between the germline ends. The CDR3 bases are TGTGCCAGCAGTTCCCCTATAAGGGGTACCGGGGAGCTGTTTTTT. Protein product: CASSSPIRGTGELFF.

Written as DNA, the CDR3 is TGTGCCAGCAGTTCCGCGGCAGGCGTCTCTGGAAACACCATATATTTT. Translated: CASSSAAGVSGNTIYF. The V call is TRBV6-5, the J call TRBJ1-3; no reliable D call. This CDR3 comprises 16 residues. Germline-derived CDR1 and CDR2 are MNHEY and SVGAGI. Trimming took off 4 bases at V and 0 bases at J, with 13 bases between the two ends.

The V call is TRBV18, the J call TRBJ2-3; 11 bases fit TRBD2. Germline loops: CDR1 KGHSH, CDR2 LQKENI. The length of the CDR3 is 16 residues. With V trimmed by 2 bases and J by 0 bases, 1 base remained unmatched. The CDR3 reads CASSPIAGGSTDTQYF. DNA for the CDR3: TGTGCCAGCTCACCAATAGCGGGAGGGAGCACAGATACGCAGTATTTT.

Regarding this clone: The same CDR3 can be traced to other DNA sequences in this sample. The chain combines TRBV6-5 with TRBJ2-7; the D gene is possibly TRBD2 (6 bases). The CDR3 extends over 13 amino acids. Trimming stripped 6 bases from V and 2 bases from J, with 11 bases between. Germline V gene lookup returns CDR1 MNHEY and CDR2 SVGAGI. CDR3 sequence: CASSSPGAYEQYF. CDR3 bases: TGTGCCAGCAGCAGTCCGGGGGCCTACGAGCAGTACTTC.

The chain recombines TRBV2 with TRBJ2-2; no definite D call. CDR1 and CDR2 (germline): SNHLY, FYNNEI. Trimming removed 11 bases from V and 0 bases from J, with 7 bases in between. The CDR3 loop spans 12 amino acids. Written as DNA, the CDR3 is TGTGCCGGGCGAACGAACACCGGGGAGCTGTTTTTT. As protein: CAGRTNTGELFF.